This T cell receptor (beta chain) was retrieved from a study of T cell responses to AZD1222 COVID-19 vaccine. With respect to this clone: What it binds is unknown.

Study observations and caveats: Targets within unmutated variant regions were reportedly found for nearly half of spike-specific TCRs.

V dropped 1 base and J dropped 6 bases, with 15 bases sitting between them. The V gene's germline CDR1 is SGHTA and CDR2 FQGNSA. The CDR3 consists of 15 residues. Libraries were prepared by immunoSEQ multiplex PCR; TCRdb keeps only in-frame clonotypes and omits some of them. The table has some 110,000 clones, roughly 91% seen once. This material consisted of peripheral blood, taken 28 days after the second AZD1222 dose. This TCR came from an adult who received the AZD1222 COVID-19 vaccine. The rearrangement uses TRBV7-2 and TRBJ1-2, with D perhaps matching TRBD1 (5 bases). In DNA, the CDR3 is TGTGCCAGCAGCTTAGTGGGGACCAAGCCGGATGGCTACACCTTC. Residues: CASSLVGTKPDGYTF.